These 3 T cell receptor beta chains were all obtained from the same sample, sequenced in a study of T cell responses to AZD1222 COVID-19 vaccine. Method: immunoSEQ multiplex PCR; TCRdb's copy keeps in-frame clones and lacks some. The data contain about 150,000 clones, 86% of them seen just once; the ten biggest clones take up 4.5% to 6%. Sequenced material: peripheral blood, taken on day 0 of MenACWY control vaccination. All receptors come from an adult in good health.

With respect to this clone: Within the sample, other DNA sequences also encode this same CDR3. V and J are TRBV5-1 and TRBJ2-1; 7 bases fit TRBD2. The CDR3 length is 15 residues. Germline CDR1 is SGHRS and CDR2 is YFSETQ. The V and J ends lost 0 bases and 0 bases, in that order; junction bases with no gene match: 0. The CDR3 reads CASSLGGSSYNEQFF. In nucleotides, the CDR3 is TGCGCCAGCAGCTTGGGCGGGAGCTCCTACAATGAGCAGTTCTTC.

V and J are TRBV6-6 and TRBJ2-2; D is tentatively TRBD1 or TRBD2 (5 bases each). V was trimmed by 3 bases and J by 6 bases, leaving 8 bases between them. CDR1 MNHNY and CDR2 SVGAGI come from the germline V gene (reference sequence). The CDR3 spans 13 residues. CDR3 protein: CASSYLGPGELFF. CDR3 bases: TGTGCCAGCAGTTATCTGGGACCCGGGGAGCTGTTTTTT.

The chain links TRBV19 to TRBJ1-4, with 7 bases aligning to TRBD1. The CDR3 length is 16 residues. The junction had 8 bases not matched to a gene; V was cut back by 2 bases and J by 5 bases. Germline loops: CDR1 LNHDA, CDR2 SQIVND (reference sequence). CDR3 bases: TGTGCCAGTAGTATACGACAGGGTTTTCTAAATGAAAAACTGTTTTTT. Translated: CASSIRQGFLNEKLFF. The entire variable domain, with the rest obtained from reference TRBV19 and TRBJ1-4, is as follows: DGGITQSPKYLFRKEGQNVTLSCEQNLNHDAMYWYRQDPGQGLRLIYYSQIVNDFQKGDIAEGYSVSREKKESFPLTVTSAQKNPTAFYLCASSIRQGFLNEKLFFGSGTQLSVL.